Listed below are T cell receptor beta chains from one sample, sequenced in a study of shared clonotypes between healthy human individuals. Method: immunoSEQ multiplex PCR; TCRdb's copy keeps in-frame clones and lacks some. The sample includes some 630,000 clones, 95% to 96% seen only once; the top ten take roughly 0.1%. Material: naive CD8+ T cells sorted from blood. All receptors come from a woman aged 25 to 39 in good health. Each CDR3 is given with its conserved first and last residue. Each record gives: V gene, CDR3 length, clone size, J gene, D gene, CDR3 protein, CDR3 DNA. A D gene is named only where the DNA matches it firmly. Clone sizes are given selectively: once, few, many, or a class where the clone is expanded.

TRBV28	16	NA	TRBJ2-7	TRBD1	CASSLGDRVEGYEQYF	TGTGCCAGCAGTTTAGGCGACAGGGTCGAAGGCTACGAGCAGTACTTC
TRBV30	13	NA	TRBJ1-1	NA	CASHLRIATEAFF	TGTGCCTCACATTTGAGGATAGCCACTGAAGCTTTCTTT
TRBV9	14	NA	TRBJ1-4	NA	CASSQDSSNEKLFF	TGTGCCAGCAGTCAAGACAGCAGTAATGAAAAACTGTTTTTT
TRBV6-5	14	NA	TRBJ2-1	NA	CASSTKGPYNEQFF	TGTGCCAGCAGTACCAAGGGACCTTACAATGAGCAGTTCTTC
TRBV23-1	11	NA	TRBJ2-7	NA	CASSRRAEQYF	TGCGCCAGCAGTCGCAGGGCCGAGCAGTACTTC
TRBV19	14	NA	TRBJ2-7	TRBD2	CASSPGLASYEQYF	TGTGCCAGTAGCCCGGGACTAGCTTCCTACGAGCAGTACTTC
TRBV27	18	NA	TRBJ2-1	TRBD1	CASTTILGTGLSYNEQFF	TGTGCCAGCACCACCATCCTAGGGACAGGGCTCTCCTACAATGAGCAGTTCTTC
TRBV7-9	15	NA	TRBJ2-3	TRBD2	CASSPEAGGTDTQYF	TGTGCCAGCAGCCCGGAGGCGGGAGGAACAGATACGCAGTATTTT
TRBV7-6	15	NA	TRBJ2-5	TRBD1	CASSSRQGSEETQYF	TGTGCCAGCAGCTCCCGACAGGGGAGCGAAGAGACCCAGTACTTC
TRBV27	13	NA	TRBJ2-7	NA	CASSLGPDYEQYF	TGTGCCAGCAGTTTAGGTCCAGACTACGAGCAGTACTTC
TRBV7-8	16	NA	TRBJ2-3	NA	CASSLWGLGQLDTQYF	TGTGCCAGCAGCTTATGGGGGTTAGGACAGCTAGATACGCAGTATTTT
TRBV28	16	NA	TRBJ2-1	NA	CASSSSEEVYYNEQFF	NA
TRBV6-6	16	NA	TRBJ1-1	NA	CASRERTVDPNTEAFF	TGTGCCAGCAGAGAAAGGACAGTCGATCCGAACACTGAAGCTTTCTTT
TRBV7-9	14	NA	TRBJ2-1	TRBD2	CASSLAGGLNEQFF	TGTGCCAGCAGCTTAGCGGGAGGGCTCAATGAGCAGTTCTTC
TRBV28	14	NA	TRBJ1-5	NA	CASSLQGANQPQHF	TGTGCCAGCAGTTTGCAAGGCGCCAATCAGCCCCAGCATTTT
TRBV5-4	15	NA	TRBJ2-7	TRBD2	CASSFIDSGRYEQYF	TGTGCCAGCAGCTTTATCGATAGCGGGAGGTACGAGCAGTACTTC
TRBV11-2	17	NA	TRBJ2-7	TRBD1	CASSPGPGQGGGYEQYF	TGTGCCAGCAGCCCAGGGCCGGGACAGGGGGGCGGCTACGAGCAGTACTTC
TRBV5-4	12	NA	TRBJ2-1	NA	CASSLGPNEQFF	TGTGCCAGCAGCTTAGGCCCGAATGAGCAGTTCTTC
TRBV7-6	15	NA	TRBJ2-7	NA	CASSLASGSSYEQYF	TGTGCCAGCAGCTTAGCCTCCGGGAGCTCCTACGAGCAGTACTTC
TRBV11-2	15	NA	TRBJ2-7	TRBD1	CASSLESGGIYEQYF	TGTGCCAGCAGCTTAGAGTCAGGGGGCATCTACGAGCAGTACTTC
TRBV10-3	17	NA	TRBJ2-1	TRBD2	CAISSGTSGRPYNEQFF	TGTGCCATCAGTTCCGGGACTAGCGGGCGTCCCTACAATGAGCAGTTCTTC
TRBV28	16	once	TRBJ2-1	NA	CASSLLTGLVYNEQFF	TGTGCCAGCAGTCTGTTAACGGGACTCGTATACAATGAGCAGTTCTTC
TRBV5-4	11	few	TRBJ1-1	NA	CASRSGDEAFF	TGTGCCAGCAGGTCTGGGGATGAAGCTTTCTTT
TRBV7-5	16	NA	TRBJ2-7	NA	CVRSLRTWTGSYEQYF	TGTGTCAGAAGCCTTCGAACGTGGACAGGATCCTACGAGCAGTACTTC
TRBV9	16	NA	TRBJ2-7	TRBD2	CASSVGTSGSHGEQYF	TGTGCCAGCAGCGTGGGGACTAGCGGGAGTCATGGCGAGCAGTACTTC
TRBV28	12	NA	TRBJ2-7	NA	CASSFPGYEQYF	TGTGCCAGCAGTTTCCCGGGCTACGAGCAGTACTTC
TRBV2	13	NA	TRBJ1-5	NA	CASSGTGNQPQHF	TGTGCCAGCAGTGGGACCGGCAATCAGCCCCAGCATTTT
TRBV13	15	NA	TRBJ1-2	NA	CASNPGTGSFYGYTF	TGTGCCAGCAACCCCGGGACTGGCAGTTTCTATGGCTACACCTTC
TRBV28	15	NA	TRBJ2-3	NA	CASSLYGSSGDTQYF	TGTGCCAGCAGTTTATACGGGAGCAGTGGAGATACGCAGTATTTT
TRBV5-1	14	NA	TRBJ2-5	NA	CASSLHRDYETQYF	TGCGCCAGCAGCTTGCACAGGGATTATGAGACCCAGTACTTC
TRBV6-1	14	NA	TRBJ1-4	NA	CASSEGRYTQKLFF	TGTGCCAGCAGTGAAGGACGTTACACTCAAAAACTGTTTTTT
TRBV6-5	14	NA	TRBJ2-7	NA	CASSPTGTTHEQYF	TGTGCCAGCAGTCCTACCGGGACAACACACGAGCAGTACTTC
TRBV7-9	13	NA	TRBJ2-7	NA	CASSTRDGYEQYF	TGTGCCAGCAGCACCCGGGACGGTTACGAGCAGTACTTC
TRBV6-5	16	once	TRBJ2-7	NA	CASSYSSGHFSYEQYF	TGTGCCAGCAGTTACTCTAGCGGACACTTCTCCTACGAGCAGTACTTC
TRBV27	14	few	TRBJ1-5	NA	CASSSGYSNQPQHF	TGTGCCAGCAGTTCTGGGTATAGCAATCAGCCCCAGCATTTT
TRBV27	15	NA	TRBJ1-2	NA	CASSEDLRGSRGYTF	TGTGCCAGCAGTGAGGACTTAAGGGGGAGTAGGGGCTACACCTTC
TRBV27	16	NA	TRBJ2-5	TRBD2	CASSSKLAGGPGTQYF	TGTGCCAGCAGTTCGAAACTAGCGGGAGGGCCGGGGACCCAGTACTTC
TRBV4-1	16	once	TRBJ2-5	NA	CASSQNGGGVQETQYF	TGCGCCAGCAGCCAGAACGGGGGCGGCGTACAAGAGACCCAGTACTTC
TRBV27	18	NA	TRBJ1-1	NA	CASSLIASVRGVNTEAFF	TGTGCCAGCAGTTTAATCGCGTCGGTTCGGGGGGTGAACACTGAAGCTTTCTTT